Listed here are 29 T cell receptor beta chains from one sample, sequenced in a study of spatial heterogeneity in lung cancer. Study observations and caveats: The number of expanded tumor alpha and beta chains correlated with mutation number.

What these receptors recognize is not known. One entry per CDR3 protein, called by TCRdb with MiXCR from the 5' RACE reads. The data show thousands of distinct CDR3 sequences, about 12% seen once. Time point described: sample taken at primary tumor resection. The source was lung tumor tissue, collected at surgery. The origin of the receptors is a male donor with early-stage non-small cell lung cancer.

This CDR3 reads CASSNTPTGELFF. The CDR3 DNA is TGTGCCAGCAGCAATACCCCCACCGGGGAGCTGTTTTTT. V usage is TRBV11-2 and J usage is TRBJ2-2, with D unclear. With 5 bases removed from V and 4 bases from J, the gap between germline ends came to 8 bases. The germline gives CDR1 SGHAT, CDR2 FQNNGV. This CDR3 spans 13 amino acids.

V gene TRBV5-1 combines with J gene TRBJ2-5; 7 nucleotides align to TRBD1. Germline V gene sequence: CDR1 SGHRS, CDR2 YFSETQ. CDR3 length equals 15 residues. V lost 2 bases, J lost 0 bases, and 4 bases stayed unmatched. CDR3 loop: CASSLTGAYQETQYF. The CDR3 DNA reads as TGCGCCAGCAGCTTAACAGGGGCGTACCAAGAGACCCAGTACTTC.

This rearrangement joins TRBV20-1 to TRBJ2-5, with D hard to call. The CDR3 covers 12 residues. Trimming cost V 2 bases and J 5 bases, with 9 bases left between them. CDR1 is DFQATT, CDR2 SNEGSKA, per germline (reference sequence). In nucleotides, the CDR3 is TGCAGTGCTAGATTTCTGGAGGAGACCCAGTACTTC. Its translation is CSARFLEETQYF.

This clonotype was seen a handful of times. The V call is TRBV12-3 or TRBV12-4, the J call TRBJ2-7; 9 nucleotides align to TRBD1. J lost 3 bases, V lost 8 bases, and 5 bases had no gene match. This CDR3 spans 13 amino acids. CDR3 nucleotides: TGTGCCAGCGCCTACAGGGGGCACTACGAGCAGTACTTC. Translated, it gives CASAYRGHYEQYF.

The chain uses TRBV6-5 and TRBJ2-2, with 13 bases lining up with TRBD2. Germline CDR1 MNHEY, CDR2 SVGAGI. CDR3 length: 15 amino acids. Losses at the gene ends were 9 bases for V and 6 bases for J; bases not matched to a gene: 7. The DNA of the CDR3 is TGTGCCAGTGGGACTAGCGGGACCCGAGCCGGGGAGCTGTTTTTT. This sequence encodes CASGTSGTRAGELFF.

This clonotype has a handful of counts. The V gene is TRBV20-1, the J gene TRBJ2-5; D is unresolved. The V and J ends lost 0 bases and 6 bases respectively, with 11 bases between them. The CDR3 loop spans 13 amino acids. Germline values: CDR1 DFQATT, CDR2 SNEGSKA (reference sequence). The CDR3: CSARDRAGQTQYF. CDR3 nucleotides: TGCAGTGCTAGAGATCGGGCCGGGCAGACCCAGTACTTC.

This clonotype rates as medium-sized. This chain joins TRBV2 and TRBJ1-5; D gene unclear. With 0 bases removed from V and 0 bases from J, the gap between germline ends came to 9 bases. CDR3 length equals 16 residues. Germline CDR1 is SNHLY and CDR2 is FYNNEI. In DNA form, the CDR3 reads TGTGCCAGCAGTGAAGCGGATTTATATAGCAATCAGCCCCAGCATTTT. Amino acid sequence: CASSEADLYSNQPQHF.

This chain joins TRBV9 and TRBJ1-5, with no clear D. Trimming removed 3 bases at V and 6 bases at J, with 4 bases between. The CDR3 has 11 residues. The germline V gene encodes CDR1 SGDLS and CDR2 YYNGEE. CDR3 amino acids: CASSGIQPQHF. CDR3 bases: TGTGCCAGCAGCGGTATTCAGCCCCAGCATTTT.

The J gene is TRBJ1-1, the V gene TRBV6-5; D is possibly TRBD1 (6 bases). Germline V gene lookup returns CDR1 MNHEY and CDR2 SVGAGI. V was cut by 0 bases and J by 11 bases, with 13 bases left in between. The CDR3 length is 13 residues. CDR3 loop: CASSYSTGFDAFF. The CDR3 nucleotides are TGTGCCAGCAGTTACTCTACAGGGTTCGACGCTTTCTTT.

This chain links TRBV20-1 with TRBJ2-5; 9 bases are a match to TRBD2. With V trimmed by 6 bases and J by 7 bases, 12 bases remained unmatched. Germline V gene lookup returns CDR1 DFQATT and CDR2 SNEGSKA (reference sequence). This CDR3 comprises 14 residues. CDR3 bases: TGCAGTGCCAGACTCCGGACTAGCGACGGGACCCAGTACTTC. Protein product: CSARLRTSDGTQYF.

CDR3 amino acids: CATSALGYPYEQYV. The CDR3 DNA sequence: TGTGCCACCAGTGCATTGGGGTACCCCTACGAGCAGTACGTC. The J gene is TRBJ2-7, the V gene TRBV24-1; D is uncertain. CDR1 is KGHDR and CDR2 is SFDVKD in the germline V gene. This CDR3 has 14 residues. V was trimmed by 5 bases and J by 2 bases, leaving 12 bases between them.

This clonotype was recorded a few times. The chain's CDR3 is CASSSRFYDTQYF. The DNA for the CDR3 is TGTGCCAGCAGCTCGCGGTTTTACGATACGCAGTATTTT. The rearrangement links TRBV7-2 to TRBJ2-3; D unclear. Between the trimmed V and J ends, which lost 4 bases and 6 bases, there was a span of 11 bases. There are 13 residues in the CDR3. The germline gives CDR1 SGHTA, CDR2 FQGNSA.

This clonotype was seen only a few times. The rearrangement links TRBV7-2 to TRBJ1-1, with D unclear. The CDR3 consists of 16 residues. V was shortened by 4 bases and J by 0 bases, with 15 bases between the two germline ends. Germline V gives CDR1 SGHTA, CDR2 FQGNSA. The CDR3 DNA reads TGTGCCAGCAGCTCTCAACCCCAGAGCCTGAACACTGAAGCTTTCTTT. This translates into CASSSQPQSLNTEAFF. Combining the CDR3 with reference TRBV7-2 and TRBJ1-1 gives the whole variable domain GAGVSQSPSNKVTEKGKDVELRCDPISGHTALYWYRQSLGQGLEFLIYFQGNSAPDKSGLPSDRFSAERTGGSVSTLTIQRTQQEDSAVYLCASSSQPQSLNTEAFFGQGTRLTVV.

A few counts support this clonotype. The CDR3: CASIRSGGAHGYTF. CDR3 nucleotide sequence: TGTGCCAGCATTCGCTCCGGGGGCGCGCATGGCTACACCTTC. The chain recombines TRBV12-3 or TRBV12-4 with TRBJ1-2; D might be TRBD1 (6 bases). This CDR3 has 14 residues. Trimming took off 7 bases at V and 6 bases at J, with 18 bases between the two ends.

V gene TRBV19 combines with J gene TRBJ1-5; no firm D call. V lost 3 bases, J lost 3 bases, and 15 bases lay in between. Germline V gene data show CDR1 as LNHDA and CDR2 as SQIVND (reference sequence). This CDR3 spans 16 amino acids. CDR3 loop: CASSISRSFHNQPQHF. DNA of the CDR3: TGTGCCAGTAGTATCTCCCGGTCCTTTCACAATCAGCCCCAGCATTTT.

In this sample, this clonotype turned up many times. This chain links TRBV7-2 with TRBJ2-5; no reliable D call. Germline V lookup: CDR1 SGHTA, CDR2 FQGNSA. This CDR3 has 15 residues. Trimming took off 3 bases at V and 0 bases at J, with 11 bases between the two ends. The CDR3 reads CASSLSPLYQETQYF. CDR3 DNA sequence: TGTGCCAGCAGCTTGTCACCCCTGTACCAAGAGACCCAGTACTTC.

This clonotype was recorded at least ten times. V and J are TRBV7-8 and TRBJ1-6; no reliable D call. Trimming took off 4 bases at V and 5 bases at J, with 12 bases between the two ends. This CDR3 is built from 15 residues. Germline CDR1 reads SGHVS; CDR2 reads FQNEAQ. The CDR3 DNA reads as TGTGCCAGCAGCTCAACTCCGACAAATAATTCACCCCTCCACTTT. It encodes CASSSTPTNNSPLHF.

This clonotype was counted many times. This rearrangement joins TRBV6-5 to TRBJ1-2; unclear D gene. Germline lookup yields CDR1 MNHEY and CDR2 SVGAGI. V lost 3 bases and J 2 bases, leaving 7 bases between the germline ends. The CDR3 sequence is 13 residues long. The chain's CDR3 is CASSYGRNYGYTF. The CDR3 nucleotides read TGTGCCAGCAGTTATGGGCGGAACTATGGCTACACCTTC.

This clonotype rates as medium-sized. The chain uses TRBV20-1 and TRBJ2-5, with D possibly called TRBD1 or TRBD2 (5 bases each). Trimming removed 3 bases at V and 0 bases at J, with 11 bases between. Germline values: CDR1 DFQATT, CDR2 SNEGSKA (reference sequence). The CDR3 runs to 14 residues. CDR3 coding DNA: TGCAGTGCTAGTGGGACGGGGTACCAAGAGACCCAGTACTTC. This encodes CSASGTGYQETQYF.

In this sample, this clonotype is medium-sized. This chain joins TRBV5-8 and TRBJ2-1; TRBD2 agrees at 11 bases. CDR3 length: 16 amino acids. From germline, CDR1 is SGHTS and CDR2 YDEGEE. V shed 2 bases, J shed 1 base, and the junction held 2 bases outside the gene matches. Here the CDR3 DNA reads TGTGCCAGCAGCTTTGGGACTAGCGGATCCTACAATGAGCAGTTCTTC. Translation gives CASSFGTSGSYNEQFF.

The genes are TRBV5-8 and TRBJ2-1; D unresolved. Germline V gene lookup returns CDR1 SGHTS and CDR2 YDEGEE. V was pared by 0 bases and J by 3 bases, with 7 bases between. CDR3 length: 14 residues. The CDR3 coding sequence is TGTGCCAGCAGCTTGGGGTCGGACTACAATGAGCAGTTCTTC. Residues: CASSLGSDYNEQFF. The whole variable domain, filled in from reference TRBV5-8 and TRBJ2-1, reads EAGVTQSPTHLIKTRGQQATLRCSPISGHTSVYWYQQALGLGLQFLLWYDEGEERNRGNFPPRFSGRQFPNYSSELNVNALELEDSALYLCASSLGSDYNEQFFGPGTRLTVL.

This clonotype is medium-sized (0.01 to 0.1%) within its sample. V is TRBV7-9 and J is TRBJ1-1; no firm D call. The CDR3 has 11 residues. V shed 4 bases and J shed 7 bases, with 7 bases lying between them. Per germline, CDR1 SEHNR and CDR2 FQNEAQ (reference sequence). CDR3 region: CASSSSSEAFF. CDR3 in DNA: TGTGCCAGCAGCTCTTCGAGTGAAGCTTTCTTT.

This clonotype was recorded a few times. The chain recombines TRBV4-3 with TRBJ2-3; TRBD2 might be the D (5 bases). Trimming shortened V by 4 bases and J by 3 bases, and 8 bases separated the two germline ends. The germline gives CDR1 LGHNA, CDR2 YSLEER. The CDR3 is 13 amino acids. CDR3 in amino acids: CASSPRGTDTQYF. The CDR3 region has the DNA TGCGCCAGCAGCCCCCGCGGGACAGATACGCAGTATTTT.

This clonotype was recorded a few times. The chain joins TRBV6-2 or TRBV6-3 to TRBJ2-5; D is uncertain. The germline CDR1 and CDR2 sequences are MNHEY and SVGEGT. The CDR3 consists of 11 residues. V shed 6 bases and J shed 1 base, with 3 bases lying between them. In DNA, the CDR3 is TGTGCCAGCAGCCCCCAAGAGACCCAGTACTTC. Protein product: CASSPQETQYF.

By share, this clonotype ranks as medium-sized. V is TRBV20-1 and J is TRBJ1-2, with D unclear. The V and J ends lost 3 bases and 7 bases respectively, with 12 bases between them. Germline values: CDR1 DFQATT, CDR2 SNEGSKA (reference sequence). The CDR3 loop spans 12 amino acids. This CDR3 is CSASARGSGYTF. The CDR3 DNA sequence: TGCAGTGCTAGTGCCCGGGGATCTGGCTACACCTTC.

The sample holds a few counts of this clonotype. V gene TRBV2 combines with J gene TRBJ1-2, with TRBD1 matching over 7 bases. With 6 bases clipped from V and 3 bases from J, the junction kept 7 bases outside the gene matches. This CDR3 is built from 14 residues. Germline V gene sequence: CDR1 SNHLY, CDR2 FYNNEI. The CDR3 spells CASRDRSGHYGYTF. The CDR3, as DNA: TGTGCCAGCAGGGACAGGAGTGGGCACTATGGCTACACCTTC.

This clonotype came up a few times. V gene TRBV12-3 or TRBV12-4 combines with J gene TRBJ1-4; a weak D match, TRBD1 (5 bases). The V end lost 5 bases, the J end lost 8 bases, and 21 bases lay between the germline ends. The CDR3 totals 16 residues. As DNA, the CDR3 is TGTGCCAGCAGTCATGACGGGACCAGGCCGGGAGAAAAACTGTTTTTT. Translation gives CASSHDGTRPGEKLFF.

V usage is TRBV5-6 and J usage is TRBJ2-7; the D gene could be TRBD1 or TRBD2 (5 bases each). The CDR3 contains 16 residues. Germline CDR1 and CDR2: SGHDT and YYEEEE. The V gene lost 5 bases and the J gene lost 4 bases, with 22 bases spanning the gap. The CDR3 DNA reads TGTGCCAGCAGGGGACCTAGGACTCCCAATGATTACGAGCAGTACGTC. Protein: CASRGPRTPNDYEQYV.

Only a few counts were recorded for this clonotype. The chain couples TRBV6-5 to TRBJ2-1, with D possibly TRBD2 on 6 matching bases. This CDR3 comprises 15 residues. V lost 2 bases and J lost 6, with 14 bases in between. Germline CDR1 is MNHEY and CDR2 is SVGAGI. The CDR3 loop reads CASSYTGRDVNEQFF. The CDR3 DNA is TGTGCCAGCAGTTACACCGGGAGAGATGTCAATGAGCAGTTCTTC.